This T cell receptor beta chain was captured in a study of cytomegalovirus exposure and HLA in healthy donors. Study-wide points: Sequencing depth across donors, presence/absence analyses assumed, was roughly uniform. The listing of roughly 160 TCR beta chains classed them as cytomegalovirus-associated.

The study ran its PCR with 60 Vbeta and 13 Jbeta primers. Here immunoSEQ multiplex PCR was the method, and the copy in TCRdb shows in-frame clones only, minus some. The sample shows a few hundred thousand clones, 75% to 85% of them seen only once. On this clone itself: Its antigen is undetermined.

The TCR comes from a woman between 55 and 75 years old in good health and CMV-seropositive. What was sequenced was PBMCs.

The DNA of the CDR3 is TGTGCCAGCAGCCCCCAGGGGTGGTTAAAGGCCACCGGGGAGCTGTTTTTT. This codes for CASSPQGWLKATGELFF. This chain connects TRBV9 to TRBJ2-2; D may be TRBD1 (6 bases). The CDR3 loop spans 17 amino acids. V shed 4 bases and J shed 4 bases, with 20 bases lying between them. Germline values: CDR1 SGDLS, CDR2 YYNGEE.